Listed below are T cell receptor beta chains from one sample, sequenced in a study of CD8 T cells in Susac syndrome. TCRdb itself ran the immunoSEQ multiplex PCR reads through MiXCR, one entry per CDR3 protein. In the table there are a few hundred thousand distinct CDR3 sequences, approximately 95% of which are singletons. Specimen: CD4+ T cells from PBMCs. These receptors originate from a human donor with multiple sclerosis. Both conserved end residues are part of each CDR3. Fields, in order: D gene, clone size, V gene, J gene, CDR3 protein, CDR3 DNA. The D gene is left open where the match is weak. Only some rows state a clone size, as once, few, many or a class for expanded clones.

>-|-|TRBV30|TRBJ2-3
CAWKGGGPDTQYF
TGTGCCTGGAAAGGCGGGGGCCCAGATACGCAGTATTTT
>-|once|TRBV29-1|TRBJ2-1
CSATQTYNEQFF
TGCAGCGCCACACAGACCTACAATGAGCAGTTCTTC
>-|once|TRBV20-1|TRBJ1-1
CSATKTVLEAFF
TGCAGTGCGACTAAGACCGTACTAGAAGCTTTCTTT
>-|-|TRBV12-3/TRBV12-4|TRBJ1-6
CASSSQVYNSPLHF
TGTGCCAGCAGTTCCCAGGTGTATAATTCACCCCTCCACTTT
>-|-|TRBV20-1|TRBJ1-6
CSAHLSGAHGGSPLHF
TGCAGTGCTCACCTAAGTGGGGCCCACGGTGGTTCACCCCTCCACTTT
>-|-|TRBV11-2|TRBJ1-6
CASSRNREPGSPLHF
TGTGCCAGCAGCCGGAACAGGGAGCCGGGTTCACCCCTCCACTTT
>-|-|TRBV29-1|TRBJ1-1
CSVVRAHDTEAFF
TGCAGCGTTGTAAGGGCCCACGACACTGAAGCTTTCTTT
>-|-|TRBV2|TRBJ2-7
CASTRQVSSYEQYF
TGTGCCAGCACACGGCAGGTTAGCTCCTACGAGCAGTACTTC
>TRBD1|-|TRBV14|TRBJ1-1
CASSQDPRGRGAFF
TGTGCCAGCAGCCAAGATCCCAGGGGGCGCGGGGCTTTCTTT
>-|-|TRBV5-1|TRBJ2-3
CASALLDTQYF
TGCGCCAGCGCCTTATTAGATACGCAGTATTTT
>TRBD2|-|TRBV6-5|TRBJ2-1
CASSPPLAGYNEQFF
TGTGCCAGCAGCCCCCCACTAGCGGGTTACAATGAGCAGTTCTTC
>-|-|TRBV20-1|TRBJ2-5
CSASPARGEQETQYF
TGCAGTGCTTCCCCTGCTAGGGGGGAACAAGAGACCCAGTACTTC
>-|-|TRBV20-1|TRBJ2-1
CSARQDSYNEQFF
TGCAGTGCCAGACAGGACAGCTACAATGAGCAGTTCTTC
>TRBD1|-|TRBV7-8|TRBJ2-7
CASSLRTGAVYEQYF
TGTGCCAGCAGCTTACGTACAGGGGCCGTTTACGAGCAGTACTTC
>-|-|TRBV4-1|TRBJ2-2
CASSQEVLNTGELFF
TGCGCCAGCAGCCAGGAGGTCTTGAACACCGGGGAGCTGTTTTTT
>TRBD1|-|TRBV27|TRBJ1-6
CASQNSYGTAPTDSYNSPLHF
TGTGCCAGTCAGAACTCTTACGGGACAGCCCCTACTGACTCCTATAATTCACCCCTCCACTTT
>TRBD1|-|TRBV9|TRBJ2-7
CASSPQDRGLTEQYF
TGTGCCAGCAGCCCCCAGGACAGGGGGCTTACCGAGCAGTACTTC
>TRBD2|once|TRBV20-1|TRBJ2-3
CSALGGGSTDTQYF
TGCAGTGCGCTGGGCGGGGGGTCGACAGATACGCAGTATTTT
>-|-|TRBV2|TRBJ1-2
CASRDLNYGYTF
TGTGCCAGCCGGGATCTTAACTATGGCTACACCTTC
>-|-|TRBV5-1|TRBJ1-1
CASSLGGGSGEAFF
TGCGCCAGCAGCTTGGGTGGGGGCTCTGGTGAAGCTTTCTTT
>-|-|TRBV15|TRBJ2-5
CATSRDYFQETQYF
TGTGCCACCAGCAGAGATTACTTTCAAGAGACCCAGTACTTC
>-|once|TRBV3-1|TRBJ2-1
CASSQGRFDEQFF
TGTGCCAGCAGCCAAGGGAGGTTTGATGAGCAGTTCTTC
>-|-|TRBV30|TRBJ1-5
CAWSPGPEVGQPQHF
TGTGCCTGGAGTCCGGGCCCGGAGGTCGGTCAGCCCCAGCATTTT
>TRBD2|-|TRBV5-4|TRBJ2-1
CASSLALGGNEQFF
TGTGCCAGCAGCTTGGCCCTGGGGGGGAATGAGCAGTTCTTC
>TRBD1|-|TRBV12-3/TRBV12-4|TRBJ2-5
CASSLGDRGHETQYF
TGTGCCAGCAGTTTGGGGGACAGGGGGCATGAGACCCAGTACTTC
>TRBD2|-|TRBV7-2|TRBJ2-1
CASRPSPGLAGGPNEQFF
TGTGCCAGCAGACCCTCACCGGGACTAGCGGGGGGGCCCAATGAGCAGTTCTTC
>TRBD2|-|TRBV10-3|TRBJ2-5
CAISERTSGEETQYF
TGTGCCATCAGTGAGCGAACTAGCGGGGAAGAGACCCAGTACTTC
>-|-|TRBV9|TRBJ1-2
CASSEGRYGYTF
TGTGCCAGCAGCGAGGGCCGCTATGGCTACACCTTC
>-|-|TRBV20-1|TRBJ2-1
CSAPSYNEQFF
TGCAGTGCTCCCTCCTACAATGAGCAGTTCTTC
>-|-|TRBV29-1|TRBJ1-2
CSVDSITRHGYTF
TGCAGCGTCGATAGTATTACGCGACATGGCTACACCTTC
>-|-|TRBV3-1|TRBJ2-3
CASSQAPSIGTQYF
TGTGCCAGCAGCCAAGCTCCGAGCATCGGTACGCAGTATTTT
>-|-|TRBV6-2/TRBV6-3|TRBJ1-3
CATRGSGGNTIYF
TGTGCGACACGGGGATCGGGCGGAAACACCATATATTTT
>-|-|TRBV30|TRBJ1-6
CAWRGPASSYNSPLHF
TGTGCCTGGAGGGGCCCCGCCAGCTCCTATAATTCACCCCTCCACTTT
>-|-|TRBV27|TRBJ1-5
CASSLLGADQPQHF
TGTGCCAGCAGTTTATTGGGAGCAGATCAGCCCCAGCATTTT
>TRBD1|-|TRBV10-3|TRBJ1-1
CAITPQGANTEAFF
TGTGCCATCACTCCCCAGGGGGCGAACACTGAAGCTTTCTTT
>TRBD2|-|TRBV13|TRBJ2-5
CASSSGLAGTQYF
TGTGCCAGCAGCTCCGGACTAGCAGGTACCCAGTACTTC
>-|-|TRBV20-1|TRBJ1-1
CSARWGGTEAFF
TGCAGTGCTAGATGGGGTGGGACTGAAGCTTTCTTT
>TRBD1|-|TRBV29-1|TRBJ1-2
CGVNTEGAHYGYTF
TGCGGGGTTAACACCGAGGGGGCGCATTATGGCTACACCTTC
>TRBD1|-|TRBV11-1|TRBJ2-1
CASSSGQGALNEQFF
TGTGCCAGCAGCTCCGGACAGGGGGCCTTAAATGAGCAGTTCTTC
>-|-|TRBV20-1|TRBJ1-3
CSASSQGPSAGNTIYF
TGCAGTGCATCTAGTCAGGGGCCGTCGGCTGGAAACACCATATATTTT
>TRBD2|-|TRBV5-1|TRBJ2-1
CASSPWMASGTRNEQFF
TGCGCCAGCAGCCCGTGGATGGCTAGCGGGACCCGCAATGAGCAGTTCTTC
>TRBD1|-|TRBV20-1|TRBJ1-1
CSAVLQGGQAFF
TGCAGTGCTGTACTACAGGGGGGTCAAGCTTTCTTT
>-|-|TRBV10-3|TRBJ1-2
CAISESRGHYGYTF
TGTGCCATCAGTGAGTCCCGGGGACACTATGGCTACACCTTC
>-|-|TRBV2|TRBJ2-3
CASSEGLQSQYF
TGTGCCAGCAGTGAAGGACTCCAATCGCAGTATTTT
>-|-|TRBV30|TRBJ1-6
CAEKDSNNSPLHF
TGTGCGGAAAAGGACAGCAATAATTCACCCCTCCACTTT
>-|-|TRBV30|TRBJ1-2
CAWSVARDGGYTF
TGTGCCTGGAGTGTTGCCAGGGACGGTGGCTACACCTTC
>-|-|TRBV18|TRBJ2-1
CASSPPGGRVEQFF
TGTGCCAGCTCACCACCCGGGGGGCGGGTTGAGCAGTTCTTC
>-|-|TRBV3-1|TRBJ1-2
CASSQGGYYGYTF
TGTGCCAGCAGCCAAGGAGGGTACTATGGCTACACCTTC
>TRBD1|-|TRBV15|TRBJ1-6
CATSRDRGQGSSPLHF
TGTGCCACCAGCAGAGATCGCGGACAGGGGTCCTCACCCCTCCACTTT
>-|-|TRBV20-1|TRBJ2-1
CSASRGPTYNEQFF
TGCAGTGCTTCGCGGGGGCCGACCTACAATGAGCAGTTCTTC